One sample yielded the 24 T cell receptor beta chains listed below, sequenced in a study of T cells in localized non-small cell lung cancer. Sequenced by immunoSEQ multiplex PCR; TCRdb stores in-frame clones only, minus some. This table holds tens of thousands of clones, more than 85% found once. Here the sequenced sample was peripheral blood, taken before any cancer treatment. These TCRs come from a man aged 18-55 years with stage I lung adenocarcinoma.

The chain recombines TRBV28 with TRBJ2-1; either TRBD1 or TRBD2 may supply D (5 bases each). Germline V CDR1 and CDR2: MDHEN, SYDVKM. This CDR3 contains 13 residues. The V gene lost 8 bases and the J gene lost 7 bases, with 15 bases spanning the gap. CDR3 protein: CASCSLGRNEQFF. The CDR3 DNA is TGTGCCAGCTGTTCCCTGGGACGGAATGAGCAGTTCTTC.

The chain couples TRBV5-1 to TRBJ2-1; D gene ambiguous. Germline V lookup: CDR1 SGHRS, CDR2 YFSETQ. V was clipped by 0 bases and J by 1 base, with 14 bases between them. The CDR3 sequence is 17 residues long. The CDR3 sequence is CASSLDSEIVSYNEQFF. CDR3 coding DNA: TGCGCCAGCAGCTTGGATTCGGAAATCGTATCCTACAATGAGCAGTTCTTC.

This chain connects TRBV15 to TRBJ2-4; no reliable D call. The CDR3 covers 14 residues. CDR1 and CDR2 from the germline V gene are LNHNV and YYDKDF (reference sequence). V was shortened by 0 bases and J by 2 bases, with 5 bases between the two germline ends. CDR3 protein: CATSRDPTKNIQYF. CDR3 coding DNA: TGTGCCACCAGCAGAGACCCGACCAAAAACATTCAGTACTTC. Supplemented by reference TRBV15 and TRBJ2-4, the full variable domain reads DAMVIQNPRYQVTQFGKPVTLSCSQTLNHNVMYWYQQKSSQAPKLLFHYYDKDFNNEADTPDNFQSRRPNTSFCFLDIRSPGLGDTAMYLCATSRDPTKNIQYFGAGTRLSVL.

This clone was seen a handful of times. The CDR3, as DNA: TGTGCCAGCAGCTTGGGTCTCCCGGGACAGAATTCACCCCTCCACTTT. Translation: CASSLGLPGQNSPLHF. The chain uses TRBV5-4 and TRBJ1-6; 7 bases are shared with TRBD1. The CDR3 loop spans 16 amino acids. Looked up from germline, CDR1 is SGHNT and CDR2 is YYREEE (reference sequence). Trimming removed 0 bases from V and 7 bases from J; junction bases left unmatched: 7.

Only a few counts were recorded for this clone. The V call is TRBV5-1, the J call TRBJ1-3; D remains unclear. Per germline, CDR1 SGHRS and CDR2 YFSETQ. The CDR3 loop spans 15 amino acids. With 0 bases removed from V and 4 bases from J, the gap between germline ends came to 11 bases. The CDR3 protein is CASSLGGSSGNTIYF. DNA of the CDR3: TGCGCCAGCAGCTTGGGGGGATCCTCCGGAAACACCATATATTTT. Full variable domain (remainder filled in from reference TRBV5-1 and TRBJ1-3): KAGVTQTPRYLIKTRGQQVTLSCSPISGHRSVSWYQQTPGQGLQFLFEYFSETQRNKGNFPGRFSGRQFSNSRSEMNVSTLELGDSALYLCASSLGGSSGNTIYFGEGSWLTVV.

The rearrangement joins TRBV6-5 to TRBJ1-1; D not resolved. Germline V gene sequence: CDR1 MNHEY, CDR2 SVGAGI. Trimming took 2 bases from V and 8 from J, leaving 6 bases between them. The CDR3 sequence is 11 residues long. CDR3 protein: CASSYMTEAFF. In DNA form, the CDR3 reads TGTGCCAGCAGTTACATGACGGAAGCTTTCTTT.

The rearrangement joins TRBV7-2 to TRBJ2-7; unclear D gene. There are 15 residues in the CDR3. The V gene's germline CDR1 is SGHTA and CDR2 FQGNSA. Trimming pared 1 base from V and 0 bases from J, leaving 10 bases between. The CDR3 loop reads CASSLVAETSYEQYF. CDR3 DNA: TGTGCCAGCAGCTTAGTGGCGGAGACCTCCTACGAGCAGTACTTC.

To note about this clone: Other DNA sequences within the sample encode an identical CDR3. This chain links TRBV30 with TRBJ1-2, with D hard to call. The CDR3 runs to 13 residues. V lost 0 bases and J 7 bases, leaving 12 bases between the germline ends. Germline CDR1 GTSNPN, CDR2 SVGIG (reference sequence). The CDR3 coding sequence is TGTGCCTGGAGTGTAGAGAGGGTGCGTGGCTACACCTTC. This translates into CAWSVERVRGYTF.

The chain combines TRBV28 with TRBJ1-2, with 9 nucleotides matching TRBD1. Unmatched junction bases numbered 8, after V lost 7 bases and J lost 2 bases. The CDR3 sequence is 15 residues long. Germline CDR1 and CDR2: MDHEN and SYDVKM. The CDR3: CASTLGQGGNYGYTF. In nucleotides, the CDR3 is TGTGCCAGCACCCTGGGACAGGGAGGAAACTATGGCTACACCTTC.

The chain employs TRBV6-1 and TRBJ2-1; D is uncertain. The CDR3 runs 15 residues. CDR1 and CDR2 from the germline V gene are MNHNS and SASEGT. The germline V and J ends were trimmed by 1 base and 9 bases, with 16 bases remaining between them. The CDR3 is CASSEDGFPPPEQFF. CDR3 nucleotides: TGTGCCAGCAGTGAAGACGGGTTCCCCCCCCCTGAGCAGTTCTTC.

The CDR3: CASSQDGSVRKMDYGYTF. CDR3 DNA: TGTGCCAGCAGCCAAGATGGGAGCGTAAGAAAGATGGACTATGGCTACACCTTC. The chain combines TRBV4-2 with TRBJ1-2; D ambiguous. CDR1 is LGHNA, CDR2 YNFKEQ, per germline. The CDR3 length is 18 residues. Deletions cut 0 bases from V and 3 bases from J, with 20 bases between.

This chain connects TRBV9 to TRBJ2-5, with 8 positions matching TRBD2. V shed 3 bases, J shed 0 bases, and the junction held 7 bases outside the gene matches. CDR1 SGDLS and CDR2 YYNGEE come from the germline V gene. CDR3 size: 16 residues. The DNA of the CDR3 is TGTGCCAGCAGCGCCGACACGGGGGGGAACCAAGAGACCCAGTACTTC. Its protein product is CASSADTGGNQETQYF. The full variable domain, in which reference TRBV9 and TRBJ2-5 provide the parts outside the CDR3, is DSGVTQTPKHLITATGQRVTLRCSPRSGDLSVYWYQQSLDQGLQFLIQYYNGEERAKGNILERFSAQQFPDLHSELNLSSLELGDSALYFCASSADTGGNQETQYFGPGTRLLVL.

This clone has only one observation. The CDR3 protein is CASSEPSRGGQGFYGYTF. CDR3 nucleotide sequence: TGTGCCAGCAGTGAACCTAGTCGGGGGGGACAGGGGTTTTATGGCTACACCTTC. This rearrangement joins TRBV25-1 to TRBJ1-2, with 10 bases that match TRBD1. The V and J ends lost 2 bases and 5 bases, in that order; junction bases with no gene match: 14. The germline V gene encodes CDR1 MGHDK and CDR2 SYGVNS. The CDR3 spans 18 residues.

The rearrangement uses TRBV9 and TRBJ1-2; 8 bases are a match to TRBD1. The germline V gene encodes CDR1 SGDLS and CDR2 YYNGEE. The CDR3 consists of 13 residues. With V trimmed by 4 bases and J by 8 bases, 7 bases remained unmatched. The CDR3 nucleotides read TGTGCCAGCAGCAACCCCGACAGGGGCGGCTACACCTTC. Translating it yields CASSNPDRGGYTF.

The chain couples TRBV9 to TRBJ1-3; 9 positions agree with TRBD1. The CDR3 is 18 residues long. The junction had 10 bases not matched to a gene; V was cut back by 0 bases and J by 3 bases. Germline CDR1 reads SGDLS; CDR2 reads YYNGEE. CDR3: CASSVDSTGGILGNTIYF. CDR3 nucleotides: TGTGCCAGCAGCGTAGACTCGACAGGGGGTATTCTTGGAAACACCATATATTTT.

This chain joins TRBV6-1 and TRBJ1-6; TRBD1 aligns across 7 bases. Losses at the gene ends were 4 bases for V and 10 bases for J; bases not matched to a gene: 13. The CDR3 contains 16 residues. Germline values: CDR1 MNHNS, CDR2 SASEGT. CDR3 nucleotide sequence: TGTGCCAGCAGTGTTGGACAGGAGGTCAGGGGCTCACCCCTCCACTTT. This sequence encodes CASSVGQEVRGSPLHF.

V gene TRBV2 combines with J gene TRBJ2-3; 9 bases are shared with TRBD2. The germline V gene encodes CDR1 SNHLY and CDR2 FYNNEI. This CDR3 contains 16 residues. The junction had 6 bases not matched to a gene; V was cut back by 1 base and J by 4 bases. The CDR3 nucleotides are TGTGCCAGCAGTGAAGTGCGGCGGGGGGGGTCAGATACGCAGTATTTT. This gives the protein CASSEVRRGGSDTQYF.

CDR3 bases: TGTGCCAGCAAGGACGGTGCAGGGGGCAATCAGCCCCAGCATTTT. This codes for CASKDGAGGNQPQHF. The gene calls are TRBV6-5 and TRBJ1-5; TRBD1 might be the D (6 bases). This CDR3 has 15 residues. Germline CDR1 reads MNHEY; CDR2 reads SVGAGI. With 7 bases removed from V and 2 bases from J, the gap between germline ends came to 15 bases.

The V gene is TRBV13, the J gene TRBJ1-1, with D perhaps TRBD1 (6 bases). The CDR3 length is 16 residues. Germline CDR1 is PRHDT and CDR2 is FYEKMQ (reference sequence). Trimming removed 5 bases at V and 3 bases at J, with 19 bases between. In DNA form, the CDR3 reads TGTGCCAGCAGCACCCGGGACAACTCGGAGGACACTGAAGCTTTCTTT. Its translation: CASSTRDNSEDTEAFF.

This clone came up a few times. The chain recombines TRBV6-4 with TRBJ1-5, with no clear D. The CDR3 has 15 amino acids. V lost 6 bases, J lost 7 bases, and 19 bases lay in between. CDR1 is MRHNA and CDR2 is SNTAGT in the germline V gene. CDR3 residues: CASSPEYLPGQPQHF. The CDR3 bases are TGTGCCAGCAGCCCCGAATACCTACCGGGGCAGCCCCAGCATTTT.

The chain joins TRBV2 to TRBJ2-2; tentative D call: TRBD1 (6 bases). This CDR3 spans 16 amino acids. Germline lookup yields CDR1 SNHLY and CDR2 FYNNEI. V shed 4 bases and J shed 0 bases, with 12 bases lying between them. CDR3 nucleotides: TGTGCCAGCAGTGTCCACAGGGCAGCGAACACCGGGGAGCTGTTTTTT. This codes for CASSVHRAANTGELFF.

The V gene is TRBV6-5, the J gene TRBJ2-7, with 14 nucleotides matching TRBD2. The CDR3 sequence is 15 residues long. Germline V gene data show CDR1 as MNHEY and CDR2 as SVGAGI. V was pared by 6 bases and J by 3 bases, with 4 bases of the junction left unmatched. The CDR3 is CASSRTSGGLYEQYF. CDR3 sequence (DNA): TGTGCCAGCAGCAGGACTAGCGGGGGGCTCTACGAGCAGTACTTC.

This chain connects TRBV19 to TRBJ1-2, with D unresolved. This CDR3 contains 14 residues. V dropped 4 bases and J dropped 8 bases, with 17 bases sitting between them. Germline CDR1 is LNHDA and CDR2 is SQIVND (reference sequence). The CDR3 protein is CASSNNGRTSGYTF. The CDR3 nucleotides are TGTGCCAGTAGTAATAATGGGCGTACTAGCGGCTACACCTTC.

The rearrangement links TRBV27 to TRBJ1-1, with D uncertain. This CDR3 spans 14 amino acids. V was trimmed by 2 bases and J by 0 bases, leaving 7 bases between them. Germline V gene lookup returns CDR1 MNHEY and CDR2 SMNVEV (reference sequence). The CDR3 spells CASSLGRLNTEAFF. The CDR3 DNA follows: TGTGCCAGCAGTTTAGGGCGGTTGAACACTGAAGCTTTCTTT.